This T cell receptor (beta chain) was captured in a study of response to subunit inactivated influenza vaccine. Germline V gives CDR1 SQVTM, CDR2 ANQGSEA. V shed 6 bases and J 7 bases; nucleotides not matched to a gene: 7. The CDR3 spans 14 residues. MiXCR, run by TCRdb on the RT-PCR reads, gives a single entry per CDR3 protein. This table holds more than 600,000 distinct CDR3 sequences, around 18% found once. The sample holds a few counts of this clonotype. V and J are TRBV29-1 and TRBJ2-2, with 11 bases identical to TRBD2. The clonotype originates from a man in his forties or fifties who received an inactivated influenza vaccine. Sample: PBMCs from blood, taken around 5 days after vaccination. CDR3 nucleotide sequence: TGCAGCGTCTCGGGACTAGCGGAATACGGGGAGCTGTTTTTT. It is translated as CSVSGLAEYGELFF.